This TCR beta chain derives from a study of cytomegalovirus exposure and HLA in healthy donors. Study as a whole: One earlier analysis, a look at 200 million or so T cells, found some 120 million unique TCR beta sequences. Study conclusions and caveats: A classifier reportedly called cytomegalovirus status with high sensitivity and specificity. When analyzed later, the rates of TCR association showed variation by HLA locus, with DRB1 the most and HLA-C the fewest. The CMV antigen specificity of a few CMV-associated chains was confirmed through in vitro analysis.

Remarks on this clone: The antigen remains undetermined.

The PCR ran on 60 Vbeta and 13 Jbeta primers. Only in-frame clones appear in the TCRdb table, and some are missing; sequencing was by immunoSEQ multiplex PCR. Altogether fewer than 200,000 clones are present, 65% to 85% being singletons, with the ten largest covering roughly 2.7%. The CDR3 loop spans 17 amino acids. Germline values: CDR1 MNHEY, CDR2 SMNVEV (reference sequence). V lost 2 bases to trimming and J lost 6 bases; unmatched junction nucleotides: 12. Specimen: PBMCs. The receptor's source is a female donor in good health and CMV-seronegative. The genes are TRBV27 and TRBJ1-1, with 10 bases identical to TRBD1. DNA for the CDR3: TGTGCCAGCAGTTTACGATTCCGGGGACAGGGGCCCCCTGAAGCTTTCTTT. It translates to CASSLRFRGQGPPEAFF.